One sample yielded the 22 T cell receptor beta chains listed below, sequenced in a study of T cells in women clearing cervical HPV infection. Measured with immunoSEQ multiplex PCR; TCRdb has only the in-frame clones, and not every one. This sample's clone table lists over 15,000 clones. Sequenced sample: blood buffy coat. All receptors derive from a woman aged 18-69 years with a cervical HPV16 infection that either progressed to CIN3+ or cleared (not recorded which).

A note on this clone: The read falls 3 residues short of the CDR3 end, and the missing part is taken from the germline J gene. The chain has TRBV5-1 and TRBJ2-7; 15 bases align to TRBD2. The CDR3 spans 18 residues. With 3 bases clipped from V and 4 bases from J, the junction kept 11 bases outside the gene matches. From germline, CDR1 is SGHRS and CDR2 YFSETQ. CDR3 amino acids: CASSSQSGTSGRSYEQYF. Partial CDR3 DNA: TGCGCCAGCAGCTCACAATCCGGGACTAGCGGGAGGAGTTACGAG.

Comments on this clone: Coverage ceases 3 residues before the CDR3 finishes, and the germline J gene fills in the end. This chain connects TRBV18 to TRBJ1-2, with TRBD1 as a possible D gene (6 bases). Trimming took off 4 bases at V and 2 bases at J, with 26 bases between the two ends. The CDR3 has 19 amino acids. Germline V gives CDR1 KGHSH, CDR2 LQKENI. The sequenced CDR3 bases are TGTGCCAGCTCACTTTACGGTGACAGGTTCTCTTCTCCGAACTATGGC. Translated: CASSLYGDRFSSPNYG. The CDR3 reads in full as CASSLYGDRFSSPNYGYTF.

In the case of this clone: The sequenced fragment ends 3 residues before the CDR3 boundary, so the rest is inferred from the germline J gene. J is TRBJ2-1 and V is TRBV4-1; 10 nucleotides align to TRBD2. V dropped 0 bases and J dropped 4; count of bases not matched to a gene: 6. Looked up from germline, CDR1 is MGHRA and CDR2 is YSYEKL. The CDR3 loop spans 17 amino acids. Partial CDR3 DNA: TGCGCCAGCAGCCAAGAAGTTGGGACTAGCGCGTACAATGAG. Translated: CASSQEVGTSAYNE. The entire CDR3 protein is CASSQEVGTSAYNEQFF.

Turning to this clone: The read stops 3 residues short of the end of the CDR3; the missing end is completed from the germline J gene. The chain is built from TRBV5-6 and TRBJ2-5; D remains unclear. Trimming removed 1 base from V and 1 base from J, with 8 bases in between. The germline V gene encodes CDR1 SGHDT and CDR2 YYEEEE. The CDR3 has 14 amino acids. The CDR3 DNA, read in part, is TGTGCCAGCAGCTTGTCACACCTCCAAGAGACC. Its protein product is CASSLSHLQET. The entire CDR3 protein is CASSLSHLQETQYF.

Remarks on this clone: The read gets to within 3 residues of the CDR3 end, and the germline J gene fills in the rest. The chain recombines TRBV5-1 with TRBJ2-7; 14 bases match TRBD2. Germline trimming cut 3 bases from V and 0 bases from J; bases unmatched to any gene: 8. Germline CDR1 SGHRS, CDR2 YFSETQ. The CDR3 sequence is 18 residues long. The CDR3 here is CASSSGTSGGPSSYEQYF. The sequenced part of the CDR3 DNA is TGCGCCAGCAGCTCCGGGACTAGCGGGGGCCCGAGCTCCTACGAG.

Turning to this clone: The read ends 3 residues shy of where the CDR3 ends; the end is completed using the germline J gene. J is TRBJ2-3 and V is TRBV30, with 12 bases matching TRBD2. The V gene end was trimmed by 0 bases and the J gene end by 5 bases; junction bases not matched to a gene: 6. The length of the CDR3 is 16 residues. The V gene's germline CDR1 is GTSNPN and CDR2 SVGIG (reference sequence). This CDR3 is CAWSVVTSGRRDTQYF. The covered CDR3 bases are TGTGCCTGGAGTGTAGTGACTAGCGGGAGACGAGATACG. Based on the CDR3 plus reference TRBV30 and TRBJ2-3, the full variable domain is SQTIHQWPATLVQPVGSPLSLECTVEGTSNPNLYWYRQAAGRGLQLLFYSVGIGQISSEVPQNLSASRPQDRQFILSSKKLLLSDSGFYLCAWSVVTSGRRDTQYFGPGTRLTVL.

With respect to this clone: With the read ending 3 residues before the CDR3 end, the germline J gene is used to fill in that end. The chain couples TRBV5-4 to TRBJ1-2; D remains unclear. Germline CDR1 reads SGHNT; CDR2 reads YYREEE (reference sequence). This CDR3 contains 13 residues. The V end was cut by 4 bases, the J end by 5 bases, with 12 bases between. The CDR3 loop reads CASSPGSEYGYTF. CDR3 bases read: TGTGCCAGCAGCCCCGGGTCAGAATATGGC.

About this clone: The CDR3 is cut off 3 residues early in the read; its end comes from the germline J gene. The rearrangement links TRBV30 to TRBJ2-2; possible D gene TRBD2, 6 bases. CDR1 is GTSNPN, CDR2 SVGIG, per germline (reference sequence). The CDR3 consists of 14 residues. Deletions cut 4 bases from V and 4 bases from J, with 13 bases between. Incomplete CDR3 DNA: TGTGCCTGGACGTCGGGGGTTGGCACCGGGGAG. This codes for CAWTSGVGTGE. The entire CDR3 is CAWTSGVGTGELFF. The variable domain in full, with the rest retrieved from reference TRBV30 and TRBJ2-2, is SQTIHQWPATLVQPVGSPLSLECTVEGTSNPNLYWYRQAAGRGLQLLFYSVGIGQISSEVPQNLSASRPQDRQFILSSKKLLLSDSGFYLCAWTSGVGTGELFFGEGSRLTVL.

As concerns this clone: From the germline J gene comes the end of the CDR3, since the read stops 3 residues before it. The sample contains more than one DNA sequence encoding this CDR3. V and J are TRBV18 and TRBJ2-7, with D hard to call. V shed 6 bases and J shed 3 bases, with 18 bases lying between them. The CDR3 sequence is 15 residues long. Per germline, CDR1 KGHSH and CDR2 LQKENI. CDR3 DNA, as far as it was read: TGTGCCAGCTCCCCTCCTTTAGGGCCTTACTACGAG. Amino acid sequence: CASSPPLGPYYE. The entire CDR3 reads CASSPPLGPYYEQYF.

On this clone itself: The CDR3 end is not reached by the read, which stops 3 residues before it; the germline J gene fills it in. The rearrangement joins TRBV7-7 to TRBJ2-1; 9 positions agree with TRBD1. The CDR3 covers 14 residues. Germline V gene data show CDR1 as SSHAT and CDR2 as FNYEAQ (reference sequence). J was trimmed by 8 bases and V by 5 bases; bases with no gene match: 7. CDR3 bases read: TGTGCCAGCAGCCCAGAACAGGGGGCCTATGAG. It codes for CASSPEQGAYE. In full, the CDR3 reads CASSPEQGAYEQFF. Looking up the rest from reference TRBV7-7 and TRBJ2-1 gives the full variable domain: GAGVSQSPRYKVTKRGQDVTLRCDPISSHATLYWYQQALGQGPEFLTYFNYEAQPDKSGLPSDRFSAERPEGSISTLTIQRTEQRDSAMYRCASSPEQGAYEQFFGPGTRLTVL.

The CDR3 reads CASSGGTSGSLGQETQYF. The sequenced part of the CDR3 DNA is TGTGCCAGCAGCGGAGGGACTAGCGGGAGTTTAGGGCAAGAGACC. The chain couples TRBV9 to TRBJ2-5, with 14 bases matching TRBD2. Read data end 3 residues before the CDR3 end; the end is taken from the germline J gene. The CDR3 covers 18 residues. V was pared by 3 bases and J by 2 bases, with 9 bases of the junction left unmatched. CDR1 SGDLS and CDR2 YYNGEE come from the germline V gene. The full variable domain, its missing parts supplied by reference TRBV9 and TRBJ2-5, is DSGVTQTPKHLITATGQRVTLRCSPRSGDLSVYWYQQSLDQGLQFLIQYYNGEERAKGNILERFSAQQFPDLHSELNLSSLELGDSALYFCASSGGTSGSLGQETQYFGPGTRLLVL.

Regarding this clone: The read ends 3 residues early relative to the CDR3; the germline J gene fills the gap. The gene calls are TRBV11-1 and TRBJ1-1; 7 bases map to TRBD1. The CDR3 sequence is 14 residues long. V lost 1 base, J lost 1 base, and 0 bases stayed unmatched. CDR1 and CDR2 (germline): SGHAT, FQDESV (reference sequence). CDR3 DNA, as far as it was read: TGTGCCAGCAGCTTAGACAGGGGGAACACTGAA. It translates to CASSLDRGNTE. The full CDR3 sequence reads CASSLDRGNTEAFF. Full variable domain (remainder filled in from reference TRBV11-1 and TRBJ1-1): EAEVAQSPRYKITEKSQAVAFWCDPISGHATLYWYRQILGQGPELLVQFQDESVVDDSQLPKDRFSAERLKGVDSTLKIQPAELGDSAMYLCASSLDRGNTEAFFGQGTRLTVV.

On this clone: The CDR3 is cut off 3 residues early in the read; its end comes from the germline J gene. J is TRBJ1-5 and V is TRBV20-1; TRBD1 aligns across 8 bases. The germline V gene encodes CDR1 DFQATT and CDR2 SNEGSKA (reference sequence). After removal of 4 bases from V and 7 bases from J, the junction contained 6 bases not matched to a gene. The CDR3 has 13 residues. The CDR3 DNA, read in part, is TGCAGTGCTACGGACAGGGCGGGACAGCCC. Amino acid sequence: CSATDRAGQP. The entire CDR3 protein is CSATDRAGQPQHF.

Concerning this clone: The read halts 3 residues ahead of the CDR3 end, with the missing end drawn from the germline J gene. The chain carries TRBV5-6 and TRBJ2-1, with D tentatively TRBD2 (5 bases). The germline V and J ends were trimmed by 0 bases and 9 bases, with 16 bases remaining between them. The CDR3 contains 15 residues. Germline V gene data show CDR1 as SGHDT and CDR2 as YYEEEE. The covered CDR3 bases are TGTGCCAGCAGCTTGGCTCTTCGGGGTCGTAGTGAG. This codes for CASSLALRGRSE. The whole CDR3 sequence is CASSLALRGRSEQFF.

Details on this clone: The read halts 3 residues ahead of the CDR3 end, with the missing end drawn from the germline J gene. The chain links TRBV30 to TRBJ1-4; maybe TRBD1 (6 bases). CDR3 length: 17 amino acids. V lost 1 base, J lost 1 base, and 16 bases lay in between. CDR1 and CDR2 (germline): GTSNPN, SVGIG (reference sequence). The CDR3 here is CAWSAPLQGGTNEKLFF. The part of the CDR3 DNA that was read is TGTGCCTGGAGTGCCCCCCTACAGGGAGGAACTAATGAAAAA.

The CDR3 bases that were read are TGTGCCAGTACCCCAACAGGAGGCTATGGC. It encodes CASTPTGGYG. The full CDR3 is CASTPTGGYGYTF. The chain carries TRBV19 and TRBJ1-2; a possible D gene is TRBD1 (5 bases). The read ends 3 residues before the CDR3 terminus; that terminus is restored from the germline J gene. With 7 bases removed from V and 4 bases from J, the gap between germline ends came to 13 bases. The CDR3 is 13 amino acids. CDR1 is LNHDA, CDR2 SQIVND, per germline (reference sequence).

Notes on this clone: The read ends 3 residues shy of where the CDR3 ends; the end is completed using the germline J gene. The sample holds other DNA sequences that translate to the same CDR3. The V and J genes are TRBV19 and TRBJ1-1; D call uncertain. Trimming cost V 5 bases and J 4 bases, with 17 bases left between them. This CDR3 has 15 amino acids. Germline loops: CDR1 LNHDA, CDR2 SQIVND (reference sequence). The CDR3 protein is CASSFPQGIGTEAFF. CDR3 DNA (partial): TGTGCCAGTAGTTTCCCTCAAGGCATTGGCACTGAA.

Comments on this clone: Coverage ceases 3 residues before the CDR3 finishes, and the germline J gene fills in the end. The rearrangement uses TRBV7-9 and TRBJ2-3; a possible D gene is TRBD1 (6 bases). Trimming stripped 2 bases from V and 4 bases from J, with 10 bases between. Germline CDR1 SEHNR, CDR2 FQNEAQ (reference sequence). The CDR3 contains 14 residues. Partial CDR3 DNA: TGTGCCAGCAGCTTAACAGGGCGCCCAGATACG. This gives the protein CASSLTGRPDT. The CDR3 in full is CASSLTGRPDTQYF. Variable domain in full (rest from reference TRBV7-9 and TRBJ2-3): DTGVSQNPRHKITKRGQNVTFRCDPISEHNRLYWYRQTLGQGPEFLTYFQNEAQLEKSRLLSDRFSAERPKGSFSTLEIQRTEQGDSAMYLCASSLTGRPDTQYFGPGTRLTVL.

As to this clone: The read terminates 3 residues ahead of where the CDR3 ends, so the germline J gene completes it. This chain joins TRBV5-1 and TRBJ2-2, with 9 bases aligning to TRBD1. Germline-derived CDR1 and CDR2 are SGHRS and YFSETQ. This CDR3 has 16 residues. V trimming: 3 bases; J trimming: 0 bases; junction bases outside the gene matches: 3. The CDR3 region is CASSSRQGANTGELFF. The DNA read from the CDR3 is TGCGCCAGCAGCTCCAGACAGGGGGCGAACACCGGGGAG.

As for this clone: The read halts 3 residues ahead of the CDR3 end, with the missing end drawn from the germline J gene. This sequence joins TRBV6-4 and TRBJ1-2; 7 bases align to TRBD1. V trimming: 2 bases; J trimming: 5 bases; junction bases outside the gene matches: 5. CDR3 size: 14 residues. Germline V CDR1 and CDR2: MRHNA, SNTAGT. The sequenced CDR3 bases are TGTGCCAGCAGTGACGGGACAGAGACATATGGC. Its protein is CASSDGTETYG. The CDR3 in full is CASSDGTETYGYTF.

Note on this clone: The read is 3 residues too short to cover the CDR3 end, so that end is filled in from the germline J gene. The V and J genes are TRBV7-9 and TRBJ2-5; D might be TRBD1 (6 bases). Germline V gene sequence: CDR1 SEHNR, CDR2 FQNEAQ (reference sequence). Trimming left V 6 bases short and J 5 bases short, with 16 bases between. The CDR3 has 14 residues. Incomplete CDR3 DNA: TGTGCCAGCAGTCTTACCACAGGGCGGGAGACC. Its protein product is CASSLTTGRET. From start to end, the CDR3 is CASSLTTGRETQYF.

The part of the CDR3 DNA that was read is TGCAGTGGAGGCAGGGGGATCAATCAGCCC. This codes for CSGGRGINQP. The whole CDR3 protein is CSGGRGINQPQHF. The chain carries TRBV20-1 and TRBJ1-5; 7 bases are a match to TRBD1. The read halts 3 residues ahead of the CDR3 end, with the missing end drawn from the germline J gene. There are 13 residues in the CDR3. The V and J ends lost 7 bases and 3 bases, in that order; junction bases with no gene match: 6. Germline V lookup: CDR1 DFQATT, CDR2 SNEGSKA (reference sequence).